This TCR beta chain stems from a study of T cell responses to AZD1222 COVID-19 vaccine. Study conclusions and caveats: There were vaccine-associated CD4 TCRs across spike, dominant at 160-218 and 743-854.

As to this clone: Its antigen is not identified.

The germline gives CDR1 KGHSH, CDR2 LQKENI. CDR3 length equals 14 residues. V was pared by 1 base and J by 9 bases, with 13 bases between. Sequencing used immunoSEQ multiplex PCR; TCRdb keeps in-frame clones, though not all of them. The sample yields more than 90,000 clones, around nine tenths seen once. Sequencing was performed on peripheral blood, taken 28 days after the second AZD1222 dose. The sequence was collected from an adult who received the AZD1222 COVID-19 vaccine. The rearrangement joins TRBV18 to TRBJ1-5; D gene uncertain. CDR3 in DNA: TGTGCCAGCTCACCACAGTCATGGGTTCCGCCCCAGCATTTT. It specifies CASSPQSWVPPQHF.